The TCR beta chain under discussion was sequenced for a study of cytomegalovirus exposure and HLA in healthy donors. The study's findings and limits: Later, an analysis found that TCR clusters from the first cohort tended to co-occur in the roughly 130 validation repertoires.

As concerns this clone: What it binds is not known.

Profiling relied on immunoSEQ multiplex PCR, and the TCRdb table lists in-frame clones only, not all of them. Among under 200,000 clones listed, roughly 86% were seen once. Germline V gene sequence: CDR1 MDHEN, CDR2 SYDVKM. CDR3 length: 17 residues. Trimming stripped 1 base from V and 1 base from J, with 17 bases between. This chain uses TRBV28 with TRBJ2-7; TRBD1 might be the D (6 bases). This TCR was recovered from a man younger than 35 in good health and CMV-seropositive. The sequenced material came from PBMCs. The CDR3 here is CASSLYPGQSLSYEQYF. Written as DNA, the CDR3 is TGTGCCAGCAGTTTATACCCCGGACAGTCGTTGTCCTACGAGCAGTACTTC.